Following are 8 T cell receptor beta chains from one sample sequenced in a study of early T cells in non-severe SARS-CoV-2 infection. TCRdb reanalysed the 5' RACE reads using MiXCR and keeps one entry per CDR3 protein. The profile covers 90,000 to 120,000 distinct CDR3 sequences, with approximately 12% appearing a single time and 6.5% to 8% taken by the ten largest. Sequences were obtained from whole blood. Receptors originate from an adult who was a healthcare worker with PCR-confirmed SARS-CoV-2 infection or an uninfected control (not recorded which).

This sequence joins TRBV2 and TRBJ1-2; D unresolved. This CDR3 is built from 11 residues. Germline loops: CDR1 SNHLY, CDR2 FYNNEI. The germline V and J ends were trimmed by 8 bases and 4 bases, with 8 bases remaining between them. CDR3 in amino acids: CASADLYGYTF. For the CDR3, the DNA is TGTGCCAGCGCAGACCTCTATGGCTACACCTTC.

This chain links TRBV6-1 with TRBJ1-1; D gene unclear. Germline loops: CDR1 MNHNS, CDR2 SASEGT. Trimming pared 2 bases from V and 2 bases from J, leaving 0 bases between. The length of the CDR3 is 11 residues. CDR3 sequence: CASSENTEAFF. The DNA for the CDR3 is TGTGCCAGCAGTGAAAACACTGAAGCTTTCTTT.

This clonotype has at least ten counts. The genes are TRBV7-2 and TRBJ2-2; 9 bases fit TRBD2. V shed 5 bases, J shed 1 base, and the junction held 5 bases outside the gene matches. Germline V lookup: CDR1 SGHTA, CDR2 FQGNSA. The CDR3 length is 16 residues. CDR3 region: CASSLLTSGNTGELFF. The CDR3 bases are TGTGCCAGCAGCCTGTTGACTAGCGGGAACACCGGGGAGCTGTTTTTT.

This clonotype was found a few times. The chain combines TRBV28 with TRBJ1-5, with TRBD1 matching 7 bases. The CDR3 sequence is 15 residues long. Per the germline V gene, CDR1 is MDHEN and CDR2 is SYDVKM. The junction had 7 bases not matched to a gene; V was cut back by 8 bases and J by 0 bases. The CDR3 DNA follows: TGTGCCAGCGGACCAGGGGGGTCTAGCAATCAGCCCCAGCATTTT. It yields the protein CASGPGGSSNQPQHF.

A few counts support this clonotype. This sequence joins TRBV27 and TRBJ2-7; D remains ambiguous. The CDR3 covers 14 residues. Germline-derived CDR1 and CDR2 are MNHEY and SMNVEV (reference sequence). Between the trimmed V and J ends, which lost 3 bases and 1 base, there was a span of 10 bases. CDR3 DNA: TGTGCCAGCAGTTTTTTGGGCAAATCCTACGAGCAGTACTTC. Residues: CASSFLGKSYEQYF.

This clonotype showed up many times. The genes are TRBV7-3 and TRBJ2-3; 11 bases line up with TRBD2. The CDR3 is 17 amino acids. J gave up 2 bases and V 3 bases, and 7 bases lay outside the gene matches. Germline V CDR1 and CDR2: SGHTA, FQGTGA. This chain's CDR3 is CASSLTGTSGDTDTQYF. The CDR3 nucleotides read TGTGCCAGCAGCTTGACAGGGACTAGCGGCGACACAGATACGCAGTATTTT.

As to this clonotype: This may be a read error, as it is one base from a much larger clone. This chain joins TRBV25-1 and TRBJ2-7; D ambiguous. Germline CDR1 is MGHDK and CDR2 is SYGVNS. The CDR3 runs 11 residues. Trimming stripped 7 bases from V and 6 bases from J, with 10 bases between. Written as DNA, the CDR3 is TGTGCCAGCAATGACGGCTTCGAGCAGTACTTC. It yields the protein CASNDGFEQYF.

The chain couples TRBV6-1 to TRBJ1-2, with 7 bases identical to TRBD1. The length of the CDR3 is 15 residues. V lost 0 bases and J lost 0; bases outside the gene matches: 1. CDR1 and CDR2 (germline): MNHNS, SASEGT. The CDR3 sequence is CASSEAGGPNYGYTF. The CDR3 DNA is TGTGCCAGCAGTGAAGCAGGGGGCCCTAACTATGGCTACACCTTC.